This entry lists 13 T cell receptor beta chains sequenced from one sample in a study of T cells in Graves' hyperthyroidism and ophthalmopathy. The CDR3 regions of TCR beta were amplified from RNA transcripts. During a first-round RT-PCR of the TCR CDR3, the HTBI primer set was used. TCRdb reanalysed the multiplex PCR reads using MiXCR and keeps one entry per CDR3 protein. There are about 660,000 distinct CDR3 sequences in the sample; roughly 45% occur only once, and roughly 7.2% lies in the top ten. What was sequenced was peripheral blood or thyroid tissue (not recorded which). All receptors come from an adult man with Graves' disease, either hyperthyroidism or ophthalmopathy (not recorded which).

In its sample, this clonotype was seen many times. V gene TRBV7-3 combines with J gene TRBJ2-5; D is ambiguous. Germline CDR1 SGHTA, CDR2 FQGTGA. Trimming removed 1 base at V and 0 bases at J, with 0 bases between. The CDR3 loop spans 12 amino acids. This CDR3 reads CASSLNQETQYF. The CDR3 DNA reads as TGTGCCAGCAGCTTAAACCAAGAGACCCAGTACTTC.

The CDR3 loop reads CASSVRREAQYF. The CDR3 nucleotides are TGTGCCAGCAGTGTTCGCAGGGAGGCCCAGTACTTC. The rearrangement joins TRBV6-4 to TRBJ2-5, with D possibly matching TRBD2 (6 bases). The CDR3 has 12 residues. V gave up 4 bases and J gave up 9 bases, with 12 bases separating them. From germline, CDR1 is MRHNA and CDR2 SNTAGT.

This clonotype was detected many times. The chain links TRBV11-2 to TRBJ2-7; D remains unclear. V lost 11 bases and J lost 2, with 13 bases in between. The germline V gene has CDR1 SGHAT and CDR2 FQNNGV. The CDR3 length is 12 residues. The CDR3 region is CACTHETYEQYF. The CDR3 bases are TGTGCCTGCACCCATGAAACCTACGAGCAGTACTTC. Full variable domain (outside the CDR3, taken from reference TRBV11-2 and TRBJ2-7): EAGVAQSPRYKIIEKRQSVAFWCNPISGHATLYWYQQILGQGPKLLIQFQNNGVVDDSQLPKDRFSAERLKGVDSTLKIQPAKLEDSAVYLCACTHETYEQYFGPGTRLTVT.

A remark on this clonotype: A much larger clone lies a single base off, so this may be a read error. The chain combines TRBV29-1 with TRBJ2-7; D ambiguous. The CDR3 is 12 amino acids. Per the germline V gene, CDR1 is SQVTM and CDR2 is ANQGSEA. Trimming took 4 bases from V and 6 from J, leaving 13 bases between them. CDR3 coding DNA: TGCAGCGTTGTCTGGGGAAGCTGCGAGCAGTACTTC. It is translated as CSVVWGSCEQYF.

This chain connects TRBV6-6 to TRBJ2-2; the match to TRBD2 covers 11 bases. CDR1 is MNHNY and CDR2 is SVGAGI in the germline V gene (reference sequence). The trim removed 6 bases at V and 2 bases at J, leaving 11 bases unmatched. CDR3 length: 18 residues. The CDR3 loop is CASSLPTSGGGNTGELFF. DNA for the CDR3: TGTGCCAGCAGCCTACCAACTAGCGGGGGAGGCAACACCGGGGAGCTGTTTTTT.

This clonotype has only one observation. The junction differs from germline at one of its ends, possibly a read error. The rearrangement links TRBV10-3 to TRBJ1-1, with a tentative D call TRBD1 (5 bases). Per germline, CDR1 ENHRY and CDR2 SYGVKD. The CDR3 loop spans 15 amino acids. The CDR3 loop reads CASSTPWGRVTEAFF. The CDR3 coding sequence is TGTGCCAGCAGTACCCCATGGGGCAGGGTCACTGAAGCTTTCTTT.

J is TRBJ2-7 and V is TRBV6-1; the D is unclear. V lost 10 bases and J lost 2, with 18 bases in between. Germline CDR1 MNHNS, CDR2 SASEGT. This CDR3 contains 14 residues. The CDR3 DNA follows: TGTGCCATCAGAATGGACCGTACAGCCTACGAGCAGTACTTC. It codes for CAIRMDRTAYEQYF.

This clonotype appeared a single time. The V and J genes are TRBV10-3 and TRBJ2-7; 14 nucleotides align to TRBD2. This CDR3 has 17 residues. Germline assignment: CDR1 ENHRY and CDR2 SYGVKD. Germline trimming cut 2 bases from V and 5 bases from J; bases unmatched to any gene: 8. This chain's CDR3 is CAISEPGLAGVRNEQYF. In nucleotides, the CDR3 is TGTGCCATCAGTGAGCCGGGACTAGCGGGAGTACGGAACGAGCAGTACTTC.

The CDR3 region is CAWSDWRNTEAFF. CDR3 in DNA: TGTGCCTGGAGTGATTGGAGGAACACTGAAGCTTTCTTT. The V call is TRBV25-1, the J call TRBJ1-1; unclear D gene. The CDR3 extends over 13 amino acids. V was pared by 11 bases and J by 1 base, with 14 bases between. Germline V gene lookup returns CDR1 MGHDK and CDR2 SYGVNS.

This clonotype was seen only a few times. The rearrangement uses TRBV3-1 and TRBJ1-4, with 8 bases fitting TRBD1. This CDR3 spans 13 amino acids. CDR1 and CDR2 from the germline V gene are LGHDT and YNNKEL (reference sequence). Trimming removed 7 bases from V and 8 bases from J; junction bases left unmatched: 6. Here the CDR3 DNA reads TGTGCCAGCAATCAGGGGGCAGGGGAAAAACTGTTTTTT. This codes for CASNQGAGEKLFF.

Ten or more counts support this clonotype. The CDR3 protein is CASSSGQDYNSPLHF. The CDR3 DNA reads as TGTGCCAGCAGCTCAGGACAAGACTATAATTCACCCCTCCACTTT. The chain combines TRBV7-8 with TRBJ1-6; weak D call: TRBD1 (5 bases). Germline V gene sequence: CDR1 SGHVS, CDR2 FQNEAQ. This CDR3 is built from 15 residues. V was shortened by 4 bases and J by 3 bases, with 10 bases between the two germline ends.

This clonotype turned up a few times. CDR3 protein: CASSSRRGRDEKLFF. For the CDR3, the DNA is TGTGCCAGCAGTTCTAGAAGGGGCCGTGATGAAAAACTGTTTTTT. The rearrangement joins TRBV12-3 or TRBV12-4 to TRBJ1-4; tentatively, D is TRBD1 (5 bases). This CDR3 is built from 15 residues. The V and J ends lost 4 bases and 6 bases respectively, with 15 bases between them.

Remarks on this clonotype: Its ends do not fully match the called genes, so a read error is possible. This chain uses TRBV11-2 with TRBJ1-5; no clear D gene. CDR1 and CDR2 from the germline V gene are SGHAT and FQNNGV. This CDR3 comprises 13 residues. Here the CDR3 reads CASSLDQYQPQHF. CDR3 nucleotide sequence: TGTGCCAGCAGCTTAGATCAATATCAACCCCAGCATTTT. The whole variable domain, filled in from reference TRBV11-2 and TRBJ1-5, reads EAGVAQSPRYKIIEKRQSVAFWCNPISGHATLYWYQQILGQGPKLLIQFQNNGVVDDSQLPKDRFSAERLKGVDSTLKIQPAKLEDSAVYLCASSLDQYQPQHFGDGTRLSIL.